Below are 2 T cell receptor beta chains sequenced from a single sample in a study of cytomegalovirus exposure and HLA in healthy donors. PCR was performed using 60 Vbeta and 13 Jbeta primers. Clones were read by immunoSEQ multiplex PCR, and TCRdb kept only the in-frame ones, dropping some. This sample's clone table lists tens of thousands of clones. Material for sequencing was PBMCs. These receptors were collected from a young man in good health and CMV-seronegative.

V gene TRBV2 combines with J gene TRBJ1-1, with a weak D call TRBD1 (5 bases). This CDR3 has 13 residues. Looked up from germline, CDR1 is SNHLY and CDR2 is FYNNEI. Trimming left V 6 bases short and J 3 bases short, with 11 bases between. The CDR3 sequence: CASRRGGDTEAFF. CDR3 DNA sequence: TGTGCCAGCAGACGGGGGGGGGACACTGAAGCTTTCTTT.

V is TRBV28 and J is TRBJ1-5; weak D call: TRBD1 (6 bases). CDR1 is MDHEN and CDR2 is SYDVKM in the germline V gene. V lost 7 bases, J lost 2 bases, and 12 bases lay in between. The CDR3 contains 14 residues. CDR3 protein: CASTVRQGNQPQHF. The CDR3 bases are TGTGCCAGCACCGTTCGACAGGGCAATCAGCCCCAGCATTTT.